Listed below are T cell receptor beta chains from one sample, sequenced in a study of blood T cells in healthy people across ages. TCRdb used MiXCR to reprocess the 5' RACE reads, holding one entry per CDR3 protein. The profile shows 1,500,000 or so distinct CDR3 sequences, roughly 59% of them singletons. The sequencing input was blood. Receptors originate from a man between 18 and 29 years old in good health. The CDR3 runs from the conserved cysteine through the conserved F or W. A D gene is named only where the DNA matches it firmly. Expanded clones are given a class, and other clones once, few, many or no size at all.

J gene	clone size	D gene	V gene	CDR3 protein	CDR3 DNA
TRBJ2-7	-	TRBD1	TRBV4-2	CASSPQTGVRAYEQYF	TGTGCCAGCAGCCCTCAAACAGGGGTGAGGGCCTACGAGCAGTACTTC
TRBJ2-3	few	-	TRBV6-2/TRBV6-3	CASTYGVKSTDTQYF	TGTGCCAGCACCTACGGGGTTAAAAGCACAGATACGCAGTATTTT
TRBJ2-1	-	TRBD1	TRBV20-1	CSAPGQGPYNEQFF	TGCAGTGCTCCAGGACAGGGGCCGTACAATGAGCAGTTCTTC
TRBJ2-7	-	TRBD1	TRBV11-2	CASSQPGQGLSSYEQYF	TGTGCCAGCAGCCAACCGGGACAGGGCTTGAGCTCCTACGAGCAGTACTTC
TRBJ2-2	-	-	TRBV11-3	CASSSGAGRRTGELFF	TGTGCCAGCAGCTCGGGGGCAGGGAGGAGGACCGGGGAGCTGTTTTTT
TRBJ1-1	-	-	TRBV11-2	CASSSLTGRGTEAFF	TGTGCCAGCAGCTCCCTTACAGGGAGGGGAACTGAAGCTTTCTTT
TRBJ2-7	-	-	TRBV7-9	CASSPGTFEQYF	TGTGCCAGCAGCCCTGGGACCTTCGAGCAGTACTTC
TRBJ1-2	-	-	TRBV20-1	CSANRANYGYTF	TGCAGTGCTAATCGGGCCAACTATGGCTACACCTTC
TRBJ2-7	-	TRBD1	TRBV15	CATNNGQAYEQYF	TGTGCCACCAACAACGGACAGGCCTACGAGCAGTACTTC
TRBJ1-3	-	-	TRBV4-3	CASSQDILLRDTIYF	TGCGCCAGCAGCCAAGATATACTCCTTAGGGACACCATATATTTT
TRBJ2-7	-	-	TRBV27	CASSQGHIYEQYF	TGTGCCAGCAGCCAGGGACATATCTACGAGCAGTACTTC
TRBJ2-1	few	TRBD2	TRBV29-1	CSAGRGRDNEQFF	TGCAGCGCCGGGAGGGGACGAGACAATGAGCAGTTCTTC
TRBJ2-7	few	-	TRBV20-1	CSARGYVNYEQYF	TGCAGTGCTAGAGGCTATGTGAACTACGAGCAGTACTTC
TRBJ2-1	few	-	TRBV20-1	CSARYLLSSYNEQFF	TGCAGTGCTAGGTACCTCCTAAGCTCCTACAATGAGCAGTTCTTC
TRBJ2-3	-	-	TRBV6-2/TRBV6-3	CASRPHRESIDTQYF	TGTGCCAGCAGGCCCCACAGAGAGAGCATAGATACGCAGTATTTT
TRBJ1-1	-	TRBD1	TRBV29-1	CSVEVIQGMANTEAFF	TGCAGCGTTGAAGTCATACAGGGGATGGCTAACACTGAAGCTTTCTTT
TRBJ2-7	few	-	TRBV6-6	CASSYSPPREQYF	TGTGCCAGCAGTTACTCTCCCCCGCGTGAGCAGTACTTC
TRBJ2-7	-	TRBD2	TRBV12-3/TRBV12-4	CPRAIAGDFYEQYF	TGCCCCAGGGCAATAGCGGGAGATTTCTACGAGCAGTACTTC